The rows below give T cell receptor beta chains drawn from one sample of a study of cytomegalovirus exposure and HLA in healthy donors. Sequenced by immunoSEQ multiplex PCR; TCRdb stores in-frame clones only, minus some. The table lists under 75,000 clones, 75% to 90% of them singletons. The material sequenced was PBMCs. These receptors all stem from a woman in her 30s in good health and CMV-seronegative. CDR3s include the opening cysteine and the closing phenylalanine or tryptophan. Each record gives: V gene, CDR3 length, J gene, CDR3 protein.

v_call: TRBV30
cdr3_length: 14
j_call: TRBJ1-5
cdr3_aa: CAWSVSQVNQPQHF

v_call: TRBV6-5
cdr3_length: 15
j_call: TRBJ2-6
cdr3_aa: CASSRDSSGANVLTF

v_call: TRBV11-2
cdr3_length: 14
j_call: TRBJ2-7
cdr3_aa: CASSGGAGVYEQYF

v_call: TRBV27
cdr3_length: 15
j_call: TRBJ2-5
cdr3_aa: CASSLSGHPQETQYF

v_call: TRBV6-5
cdr3_length: 15
j_call: TRBJ2-7
cdr3_aa: CASSYVAGGRYEQYF

v_call: TRBV7-3
cdr3_length: 15
j_call: TRBJ2-1
cdr3_aa: CASSPGLATYNEQFF

v_call: TRBV19
cdr3_length: 15
j_call: TRBJ2-2
cdr3_aa: CASRTGTANTGELFF

v_call: TRBV28
cdr3_length: 12
j_call: TRBJ1-3
cdr3_aa: CASSFYGNTIYF

v_call: TRBV28
cdr3_length: 17
j_call: TRBJ2-7
cdr3_aa: CASSLGLAGVISYEQYF

v_call: TRBV6-1
cdr3_length: 14
j_call: TRBJ2-3
cdr3_aa: CASSTGNPTDTQYF

v_call: TRBV27
cdr3_length: 17
j_call: TRBJ2-5
cdr3_aa: CASSRRQGGIWAETQYF

v_call: TRBV6-1
cdr3_length: 15
j_call: TRBJ1-2
cdr3_aa: CASSEMAAFNYGYTF

v_call: TRBV4-1
cdr3_length: 16
j_call: TRBJ2-7
cdr3_aa: CASSQEDASGSYEQYF

v_call: TRBV5-1
cdr3_length: 15
j_call: TRBJ2-7
cdr3_aa: CASSSRGTGVGEQYF

v_call: TRBV28
cdr3_length: 15
j_call: TRBJ2-4
cdr3_aa: CASSHRVGHQNIQYF

v_call: TRBV6-5
cdr3_length: 14
j_call: TRBJ1-2
cdr3_aa: CASTRTGGNYGYTF

v_call: TRBV7-6
cdr3_length: 15
j_call: -
cdr3_aa: CASSRAGPSSYEQYF

v_call: TRBV5-1
cdr3_length: 15
j_call: TRBJ2-2
cdr3_aa: CASSLWDRVTGELFF

v_call: TRBV5-4
cdr3_length: 16
j_call: TRBJ2-7
cdr3_aa: CASSFGSGRSTYEQYF

v_call: TRBV4-1
cdr3_length: 17
j_call: TRBJ1-1
cdr3_aa: CASSPQGTGWTNTEAFF

v_call: TRBV5-1
cdr3_length: 17
j_call: TRBJ2-5
cdr3_aa: CASSLRASGLFQETQYF

v_call: TRBV6-1
cdr3_length: 18
j_call: TRBJ2-7
cdr3_aa: CASSGTGQGAGKGYEQYF

v_call: TRBV4-1
cdr3_length: 14
j_call: -
cdr3_aa: CASSQNSGSYEQYF

v_call: TRBV7-3
cdr3_length: 15
j_call: TRBJ2-3
cdr3_aa: CASSLNGGETDTQYF

v_call: TRBV9
cdr3_length: 13
j_call: TRBJ2-1
cdr3_aa: CASSVVTSGEQFF